This T cell receptor beta chain was captured by sequencing in a study of Graves' ophthalmopathy and Graves' hyperthyroidism. What supplied the PBMCs was roughly 10 ml of fresh peripheral blood. V gave up 6 bases and J gave up 1 base, with 21 bases separating them. The CDR3 is made up of 17 amino acids. Germline V CDR1 and CDR2: MNHNY, SVGAGI (reference sequence). The sequenced template was RNA, covering the TCR beta CDR3 region. An initial RT-PCR round employing HTBI primers preceded a second-round multiplex PCR. A single record per CDR3 protein comes from TCRdb applying MiXCR to the multiplex PCR reads. This sample carries 500,000 to 800,000 distinct CDR3 sequences, just over 40% of them seen once, and the ten largest clones take over 2.5%.

This TCR was recovered from an adult man with Graves' ophthalmopathy. Sequencing used peripheral blood. J is TRBJ1-2 and V is TRBV6-6; D perhaps matches TRBD1 (6 bases). CDR3 coding DNA: TGTGCCAGCAGAAAAGTCCGGACAGACATTTATAACTATGGCTACACCTTC. It translates to CASRKVRTDIYNYGYTF.